Presented here are 27 T cell receptor beta chains from one specimen sequenced in a study of OX40 agonist ivuxolimab in advanced cancers. Library preparation was by the immunoSEQ multiplex PCR assay. Not all clones reach the TCRdb copy of this immuneACCESS table, which keeps in-frame sequences only. Checked studies attribute under half of the gap to unresolved V genes and leave the rest unexplained. This sample is represented by fewer than 60,000 clones; more than 80% of them were singletons. Jointly, the top ten make up 0.6% to 0.8% of the sample. Material: CD4+ or CD8+ T cells sorted from blood, obtained in a trial of the OX40 agonist ivuxolimab. The receptor source for this set is an adult with an advanced solid tumor such as melanoma, head and neck, liver or kidney cancer.

This chain joins TRBV27 and TRBJ1-1; 7 bases map to TRBD1. This CDR3 has 13 residues. J gave up 5 bases and V 5 bases, and 5 bases lay outside the gene matches. Germline V CDR1 and CDR2: MNHEY, SMNVEV (reference sequence). The CDR3 loop is CASSTTGRTEAFF. In DNA, the CDR3 is TGTGCCAGCAGTACGACAGGGCGGACTGAAGCTTTCTTT.

CDR3 nucleotides: TGTGCCAGCAACAGGAATGAGGGGGAGACCCAGTACTTC. Its translation: CASNRNEGETQYF. The chain couples TRBV9 to TRBJ2-5, with D perhaps TRBD1 or TRBD2 (5 bases each). Germline loops: CDR1 SGDLS, CDR2 YYNGEE. Trimming took off 6 bases at V and 5 bases at J, with 14 bases between the two ends. The CDR3 sequence is 13 residues long.

The chain combines TRBV4-1 with TRBJ1-4, with a weak D call TRBD1 (6 bases). Trimming removed 1 base from V and 7 bases from J, with 13 bases in between. The CDR3 has 15 amino acids. Germline CDR1 MGHRA, CDR2 YSYEKL. CDR3 loop: CASSQVGGPGEKLFF. The CDR3 DNA is TGCGCCAGCAGCCAAGTTGGGGGGCCAGGTGAAAAACTGTTTTTT.

The genes are TRBV4-1 and TRBJ2-2, with 11 bases identical to TRBD2. V trimming: 3 bases; J trimming: 8 bases; junction bases outside the gene matches: 11. This CDR3 has 17 residues. Germline CDR1 and CDR2: MGHRA and YSYEKL. CDR3 nucleotide sequence: TGCGCCAGCAGCCAGCCCCTAGCGGGGGGTCCTTCGGGGGAGCTGTTTTTT. Amino acid sequence: CASSQPLAGGPSGELFF.

This clone was seen more than once but under ten times. V is TRBV6-1 and J is TRBJ2-1; D unclear. Per germline, CDR1 MNHNS and CDR2 SASEGT. The CDR3 covers 13 residues. The V end lost 3 bases, the J end lost 8 bases, and 11 bases lay between the germline ends. The CDR3 loop is CASSDSPLHEQFF. The CDR3 DNA reads TGTGCCAGCAGTGATTCCCCCTTGCATGAGCAGTTCTTC.

The V and J genes are TRBV6-6 and TRBJ1-1; 7 nucleotides match TRBD1. There are 14 residues in the CDR3. Germline CDR1 reads MNHNY; CDR2 reads SVGAGI (reference sequence). The trim removed 0 bases at V and 5 bases at J, leaving 3 bases unmatched. The CDR3 reads CASSYSSGGTEAFF. The CDR3 coding sequence is TGTGCCAGCAGTTACTCGTCAGGGGGGACTGAAGCTTTCTTT.

The J gene is TRBJ2-7, the V gene TRBV18; the D is unclear. The germline V gene has CDR1 KGHSH and CDR2 LQKENI. Trimming shortened V by 3 bases and J by 2 bases, and 8 bases separated the two germline ends. This CDR3 is built from 13 residues. The chain's CDR3 is CASSPYATYEQYF. DNA for the CDR3: TGTGCCAGCTCACCGTACGCCACCTACGAGCAGTACTTC.

This chain connects TRBV6-1 to TRBJ2-3, with a possible D match to TRBD2 (5 bases). Germline lookup yields CDR1 MNHNS and CDR2 SASEGT. V gave up 3 bases and J gave up 0 bases, with 13 bases separating them. CDR3 size: 16 residues. CDR3 sequence (DNA): TGTGCCAGCAGTGAGCTCCCTCCGGGGAGCACAGATACGCAGTATTTT. Translating gives CASSELPPGSTDTQYF.

The chain uses TRBV9 and TRBJ2-5; 12 nucleotides align to TRBD2. V dropped 0 bases and J dropped 0; count of bases not matched to a gene: 6. Per germline, CDR1 SGDLS and CDR2 YYNGEE. The CDR3 contains 18 residues. The CDR3 DNA reads TGTGCCAGCAGCGTAGTGGCTAGCGGGGGGGCCCACCAAGAGACCCAGTACTTC. Amino acid sequence: CASSVVASGGAHQETQYF.

CDR3 sequence (DNA): TGTGCCAGCTCACCACCGGTCCGGACTGATGGCTACACCTTC. This translates into CASSPPVRTDGYTF. The chain combines TRBV18 with TRBJ1-2; D is undetermined. The CDR3 length is 14 residues. The V end lost 0 bases, the J end lost 6 bases, and 11 bases lay between the germline ends. CDR1 KGHSH and CDR2 LQKENI come from the germline V gene.

This rearrangement joins TRBV2 to TRBJ2-7; 7 bases fit TRBD1. Trimming took 5 bases from V and 3 from J; bases not matched to a gene: 7. The CDR3 sequence is 14 residues long. CDR1 SNHLY and CDR2 FYNNEI come from the germline V gene. The CDR3: CASSFRTGFYEQYF. The CDR3 coding sequence is TGTGCCAGCAGTTTTCGGACAGGTTTCTACGAGCAGTACTTC.

The chain is built from TRBV6-1 and TRBJ2-5; 10 bases align to TRBD1. Germline values: CDR1 MNHNS, CDR2 SASEGT. This CDR3 is built from 16 residues. V shed 2 bases and J 5 bases; nucleotides not matched to a gene: 8. In nucleotides, the CDR3 is TGTGCCAGCAGTGAAAGGACAGGGGGGAGTAGGGAGACCCAGTACTTC. This translates into CASSERTGGSRETQYF.

Regarding this clone: Other DNA sequences in the sample encode the same CDR3. The chain is built from TRBV5-6 and TRBJ2-2; TRBD1 might be the D (6 bases). There are 16 residues in the CDR3. Germline loops: CDR1 SGHDT, CDR2 YYEEEE. The V end was cut by 0 bases, the J end by 3 bases, with 12 bases between. As DNA, the CDR3 is TGTGCCAGCAGCTTGGGTGGGGGCCTCTACACCGGGGAGCTGTTTTTT. Its translation: CASSLGGGLYTGELFF.

This chain joins TRBV6-5 and TRBJ2-5; no reliable D call. This CDR3 spans 13 amino acids. The V end was cut by 6 bases, the J end by 5 bases, with 13 bases between. CDR1 and CDR2 (germline): MNHEY, SVGAGI. The CDR3 sequence: CASSRLEYETQYF. The CDR3 nucleotides are TGTGCCAGCAGCCGCCTCGAGTATGAGACCCAGTACTTC.

The chain couples TRBV5-1 to TRBJ2-1, with D maybe TRBD1 (5 bases). Deletions cut 0 bases from V and 7 bases from J, with 14 bases between. Germline V gene sequence: CDR1 SGHRS, CDR2 YFSETQ. This CDR3 comprises 15 residues. DNA for the CDR3: TGCGCCAGCAGCTTGGGGGCAGGGATCGGAAATGAGCAGTTCTTC. Its protein is CASSLGAGIGNEQFF.

The chain is built from TRBV6-5 and TRBJ1-4; D uncertain. With 6 bases removed from V and 4 bases from J, the gap between germline ends came to 12 bases. CDR1 and CDR2 from the germline V gene are MNHEY and SVGAGI. CDR3 length: 14 amino acids. The CDR3 loop reads CASSPGLNNEKLFF. Here the CDR3 DNA reads TGTGCCAGCAGCCCCGGCCTAAATAATGAAAAACTGTTTTTT.

The gene calls are TRBV28 and TRBJ2-5; TRBD1 agrees at 9 bases. V was pared by 0 bases and J by 6 bases, with 8 bases of the junction left unmatched. The CDR3 loop spans 16 amino acids. Germline V CDR1 and CDR2: MDHEN, SYDVKM. DNA for the CDR3: TGTGCCAGCAGTTTATGGTCACAGGGGGCGCTTAAGACCCAGTACTTC. Translated, it gives CASSLWSQGALKTQYF. The entire variable domain, with the rest obtained from reference TRBV28 and TRBJ2-5, is as follows: DVKVTQSSRYLVKRTGEKVFLECVQDMDHENMFWYRQDPGLGLRLIYFSYDVKMKEKGDIPEGYSVSREKKERFSLILESASTNQTSMYLCASSLWSQGALKTQYFGPGTRLLVL.

The rearrangement links TRBV5-1 to TRBJ2-4; 8 nucleotides align to TRBD1. Germline V gene sequence: CDR1 SGHRS, CDR2 YFSETQ. J gave up 3 bases and V 7 bases, and 6 bases lay outside the gene matches. The length of the CDR3 is 14 residues. The CDR3 reads CASGQGAGKNIQYF. In DNA form, the CDR3 reads TGCGCCAGCGGGCAGGGGGCGGGCAAAAACATTCAGTACTTC.

The V gene is TRBV7-8, the J gene TRBJ2-5; D may match TRBD1 or TRBD2 (5 bases each). The CDR3 totals 15 residues. V was trimmed by 0 bases and J by 6 bases, leaving 14 bases between them. Per germline, CDR1 SGHVS and CDR2 FQNEAQ. The DNA of the CDR3 is TGTGCCAGCAGCTTAGCTAGCTCCCTGGGACAGACCCAGTACTTC. This encodes CASSLASSLGQTQYF.

This rearrangement joins TRBV5-1 to TRBJ1-1, with 9 bases identical to TRBD1. The CDR3 has 14 amino acids. V was pared by 5 bases and J by 7 bases, with 9 bases of the junction left unmatched. Germline assignment: CDR1 SGHRS and CDR2 YFSETQ. This CDR3 reads CASSWGQGGFEAFF. As DNA, the CDR3 is TGCGCCAGCAGTTGGGGACAGGGAGGATTTGAAGCTTTCTTT.

V usage is TRBV5-1 and J usage is TRBJ2-7; 9 bases line up with TRBD1. V lost 1 base, J lost 5 bases, and 4 bases stayed unmatched. This CDR3 contains 14 residues. CDR1 is SGHRS and CDR2 is YFSETQ in the germline V gene. The CDR3 DNA sequence: TGCGCCAGCAGCTTGAACAGGGGGCGGAACGAGCAGTACTTC. Protein: CASSLNRGRNEQYF.

This chain connects TRBV16 to TRBJ2-1; a weak D match, TRBD2 (6 bases). Trimming took off 4 bases at V and 6 bases at J, with 7 bases between the two ends. The V gene's germline CDR1 is KGHSY and CDR2 FQNENV. The CDR3 has 12 residues. CDR3 amino acids: CASSRRGNEQFF. In nucleotides, the CDR3 is TGTGCCAGCAGCCGGAGGGGCAATGAGCAGTTCTTC.

The rearrangement uses TRBV5-4 and TRBJ1-2; 7 nucleotides align to TRBD1. CDR3 length equals 16 residues. Losses at the gene ends were 4 bases for V and 0 bases for J; bases not matched to a gene: 9. Germline V lookup: CDR1 SGHNT, CDR2 YYREEE (reference sequence). Here the CDR3 DNA reads TGTGCCAGCAGCGCGCAAGGGACAGCCACTAACTATGGCTACACCTTC. Its protein is CASSAQGTATNYGYTF.

The chain has TRBV10-3 and TRBJ1-5; 8 bases line up with TRBD1. Per the germline V gene, CDR1 is ENHRY and CDR2 is SYGVKD. V shed 7 bases, J shed 7 bases, and the junction held 15 bases outside the gene matches. The CDR3 has 16 amino acids. The CDR3 protein is CAINPPRTGPNQPQHF. CDR3 DNA: TGTGCCATCAACCCCCCCCGGACAGGGCCAAACCAGCCCCAGCATTTT.

This clone came up a few times. This sequence joins TRBV29-1 and TRBJ1-1; D remains ambiguous. Germline V CDR1 and CDR2: SQVTM, ANQGSEA. The CDR3 totals 11 residues. Trimming took off 7 bases at V and 3 bases at J, with 9 bases between the two ends. CDR3 sequence: CSAATDTEAFF. CDR3 nucleotide sequence: TGCAGCGCCGCAACGGACACTGAAGCTTTCTTT.

J is TRBJ2-7 and V is TRBV11-2; 9 positions agree with TRBD1. Germline CDR1 is SGHAT and CDR2 is FQNNGV. Losses at the gene ends were 2 bases for V and 3 bases for J; bases not matched to a gene: 11. The CDR3 is 17 amino acids. CDR3 sequence: CASSLIPGTGLYYEQYF. CDR3 coding DNA: TGTGCCAGCAGCTTAATCCCCGGGACAGGGCTATACTACGAGCAGTACTTC. Looking up the rest from reference TRBV11-2 and TRBJ2-7 gives the full variable domain: EAGVAQSPRYKIIEKRQSVAFWCNPISGHATLYWYQQILGQGPKLLIQFQNNGVVDDSQLPKDRFSAERLKGVDSTLKIQPAKLEDSAVYLCASSLIPGTGLYYEQYFGPGTRLTVT.

Points on this clone: Other DNA sequences in the same sample also yield this CDR3. V usage is TRBV11-2 and J usage is TRBJ1-2; the D is unclear. V dropped 7 bases and J dropped 1 base, with 22 bases sitting between them. There are 17 residues in the CDR3. Per the germline V gene, CDR1 is SGHAT and CDR2 is FQNNGV. The CDR3 protein is CASTTYRSRVRNYGYTF. The CDR3 DNA is TGTGCCAGCACCACTTACCGTTCCCGGGTCCGTAACTATGGCTACACCTTC.